These 32 T cell receptor beta chains share one sample of origin, sequenced in a study of monozygotic twins with cystic fibrosis. Sequencing was performed with immunoSEQ multiplex PCR; in TCRdb, only in-frame clones are kept and a portion is missing. Of around 20,000 clones detected, roughly nine tenths appear once; the ten largest clones hold about 1.6%. Sequencing was performed on blood. The receptors were sampled from a girl aged 2 to 9 with cystic fibrosis.

The CDR3 region is CAWSVIGRNQPQHF. CDR3 nucleotide sequence: TGTGCCTGGAGTGTAATCGGTCGCAATCAGCCCCAGCATTTT. V is TRBV30 and J is TRBJ1-5; D unclear. From germline, CDR1 is GTSNPN and CDR2 SVGIG (reference sequence). Trimming took 0 bases from V and 2 from J, leaving 8 bases between them. This CDR3 is built from 14 residues.

This chain joins TRBV28 and TRBJ2-7; 7 bases match TRBD2. Trimming took 5 bases from V and 5 from J; bases not matched to a gene: 12. CDR3 length: 15 amino acids. CDR1 is MDHEN and CDR2 is SYDVKM in the germline V gene. The CDR3 region is CASSLVSGGRDEQYF. The CDR3, as DNA: TGTGCCAGCAGTCTCGTCTCGGGAGGCAGGGACGAGCAGTACTTC. Combining the CDR3 with reference TRBV28 and TRBJ2-7 gives the whole variable domain DVKVTQSSRYLVKRTGEKVFLECVQDMDHENMFWYRQDPGLGLRLIYFSYDVKMKEKGDIPEGYSVSREKKERFSLILESASTNQTSMYLCASSLVSGGRDEQYFGPGTRLTVT.

The V call is TRBV10-3, the J call TRBJ1-1; D is unclear. This CDR3 is 14 amino acids long. V was pared by 4 bases and J by 4 bases, with 13 bases between. The germline gives CDR1 ENHRY, CDR2 SYGVKD. The DNA of the CDR3 is TGTGCCATCAGTGTTCAAGGGCCCGGCACTGAAGCTTTCTTT. Its translation is CAISVQGPGTEAFF.

This clone was detected only a few times. The chain couples TRBV9 to TRBJ1-4; 8 nucleotides align to TRBD1. The CDR3 is 13 amino acids. Germline V gene sequence: CDR1 SGDLS, CDR2 YYNGEE. The trim removed 5 bases at V and 7 bases at J, leaving 4 bases unmatched. This CDR3 reads CASSTGGGEKLFF. The DNA of the CDR3 is TGTGCCAGCAGTACAGGGGGAGGTGAAAAACTGTTTTTT.

This chain uses TRBV11-1 with TRBJ2-3; maybe TRBD2 (6 bases). CDR3 length: 15 residues. V lost 1 base and J lost 2, with 10 bases in between. CDR1 SGHAT and CDR2 FQDESV come from the germline V gene (reference sequence). The CDR3 nucleotides are TGTGCCAGCAGCTTAGTGGCGGGGTACACAGATACGCAGTATTTT. Amino acids: CASSLVAGYTDTQYF.

This clone was seen only a few times. J is TRBJ1-2 and V is TRBV7-9; possibly TRBD1 for D (6 bases). The germline V and J ends were trimmed by 5 bases and 6 bases, with 19 bases remaining between them. The CDR3 totals 15 residues. Germline V lookup: CDR1 SEHNR, CDR2 FQNEAQ (reference sequence). The CDR3 DNA reads TGTGCCAGCAGCGATCAGGGGACCCCTACTAATGGCTACACCTTC. Encoded protein: CASSDQGTPTNGYTF.

The rearrangement links TRBV5-5 to TRBJ2-2; no reliable D call. CDR1 and CDR2 (germline): SGHKS, YYEKEE (reference sequence). This CDR3 spans 15 amino acids. V was cut by 4 bases and J by 4 bases, with 14 bases left in between. The CDR3: CASSLRPGRTGELFF. CDR3 nucleotide sequence: TGTGCCAGCAGCCTGCGCCCGGGTCGCACCGGGGAGCTGTTTTTT.

The gene calls are TRBV25-1 and TRBJ1-2; weak D call: TRBD1 (5 bases). Between the trimmed V and J ends, which lost 3 bases and 0 bases, there was a span of 8 bases. This CDR3 region has 14 residues. CDR1 and CDR2 (germline): MGHDK, SYGVNS. CDR3: CASSERGPNYGYTF. DNA of the CDR3: TGTGCCAGCAGTGAGAGGGGCCCTAACTATGGCTACACCTTC.

The gene calls are TRBV5-6 and TRBJ1-1; D unclear. The CDR3 covers 14 residues. Germline-derived CDR1 and CDR2 are SGHDT and YYEEEE. The V end lost 4 bases, the J end lost 4 bases, and 14 bases lay between the germline ends. In nucleotides, the CDR3 is TGTGCCAGCAGCGTACAGTTGGGTGGCACTGAAGCTTTCTTT. Translating gives CASSVQLGGTEAFF. The full variable domain, in which reference TRBV5-6 and TRBJ1-1 provide the parts outside the CDR3, is DAGVTQSPTHLIKTRGQQVTLRCSPKSGHDTVSWYQQALGQGPQFIFQYYEEEERQRGNFPDRFSGHQFPNYSSELNVNALLLGDSALYLCASSVQLGGTEAFFGQGTRLTVV.

The V and J genes are TRBV7-9 and TRBJ2-3, with 11 positions matching TRBD2. This CDR3 spans 15 amino acids. The V and J ends lost 2 bases and 6 bases, in that order; junction bases with no gene match: 4. In germline, CDR1 is SEHNR, CDR2 FQNEAQ (reference sequence). CDR3 nucleotides: TGTGCCAGCAGCTTAACTAGCGGGGGCCGGGATACGCAGTATTTT. Protein: CASSLTSGGRDTQYF.

CDR3 in DNA: TGCGCCAGCAGCTTGGGCGATCATCAGCCCCAGCATTTT. It yields the protein CASSLGDHQPQHF. The chain recombines TRBV5-1 with TRBJ1-5; no definite D call. This CDR3 contains 13 residues. V dropped 0 bases and J dropped 5 bases, with 6 bases sitting between them. Germline lookup yields CDR1 SGHRS and CDR2 YFSETQ.

The V gene is TRBV7-2, the J gene TRBJ2-3, with a possible D match to TRBD2 (6 bases). The V end was cut by 3 bases, the J end by 3 bases, with 10 bases between. Germline CDR1 and CDR2: SGHTA and FQGNSA. The length of the CDR3 is 14 residues. CDR3 sequence (DNA): TGTGCCAGCAGCTTCGGGCGGGATACAGATACGCAGTATTTT. It specifies CASSFGRDTDTQYF.

The J gene is TRBJ2-7, the V gene TRBV10-3; D is unresolved. This CDR3 has 13 amino acids. CDR1 and CDR2 from the germline V gene are ENHRY and SYGVKD. V was trimmed by 1 base and J by 6 bases, leaving 10 bases between them. This chain's CDR3 is CAISELSLGEQYF. The CDR3, as DNA: TGTGCCATCAGTGAGTTGTCCCTCGGCGAGCAGTACTTC.

The chain recombines TRBV9 with TRBJ1-1; TRBD1 matches at 10 bases. CDR1 is SGDLS and CDR2 is YYNGEE in the germline V gene. The V gene end was trimmed by 3 bases and the J gene end by 5 bases; junction bases not matched to a gene: 4. This CDR3 has 14 residues. CDR3 in amino acids: CASSGDRGGTEAFF. CDR3 DNA sequence: TGTGCCAGCAGCGGGGACAGGGGAGGAACTGAAGCTTTCTTT.

This clone is a singleton in its sample. The gene calls are TRBV5-4 and TRBJ2-5; 7 positions match TRBD1. Germline V lookup: CDR1 SGHNT, CDR2 YYREEE (reference sequence). Trimming cost V 5 bases and J 1 base; bases outside gene matches: 17. The CDR3 has 18 amino acids. The CDR3 here is CASSPFSVQGFGQETQYF. The CDR3 region has the DNA TGTGCCAGCAGTCCCTTCTCCGTACAGGGGTTCGGCCAAGAGACCCAGTACTTC.

The J gene is TRBJ1-2, the V gene TRBV27; TRBD1 agrees at 7 bases. The CDR3 loop spans 14 amino acids. From germline, CDR1 is MNHEY and CDR2 SMNVEV (reference sequence). Unmatched junction bases numbered 13, after V lost 10 bases and J lost 5 bases. The CDR3 DNA reads TGTGCCACCAAGGCAGGGGGGCCAGTATATGGCTACACCTTC. Translation: CATKAGGPVYGYTF.

The CDR3 is CASRPYPGQGRYNEQFF. The CDR3 coding sequence is TGTGCCAGCAGACCCTATCCGGGACAGGGGCGATACAATGAGCAGTTCTTC. The V and J genes are TRBV14 and TRBJ2-1; 10 nucleotides agree with TRBD1. The CDR3 contains 17 residues. Germline V gene sequence: CDR1 SGHDN, CDR2 FVKESK. The J segment lost 4 bases and the V segment lost 6 bases, leaving 12 bases of the junction unmatched.

The CDR3 spells CASSHEWGARTINGRDEQFF. The CDR3 DNA follows: TGCGCCAGCAGCCACGAATGGGGGGCCCGAACTATTAATGGGCGGGATGAGCAGTTCTTC. The J gene is TRBJ2-1, the V gene TRBV4-3; perhaps D is TRBD1 or TRBD2 (6 bases each). V was trimmed by 3 bases and J by 8 bases, leaving 32 bases between them. The germline V gene has CDR1 LGHNA and CDR2 YSLEER. This CDR3 is 20 amino acids long.

V usage is TRBV7-2 and J usage is TRBJ2-5, with D possibly being TRBD1 (6 bases). Trimming shortened V by 1 base and J by 5 bases, and 11 bases separated the two germline ends. CDR1 and CDR2 (germline): SGHTA, FQGNSA. CDR3 length equals 14 residues. CDR3 DNA sequence: TGTGCCAGCAGCTTAGACAGGGTGGTTGAGACCCAGTACTTC. It codes for CASSLDRVVETQYF.

CDR3: CASSYSKEGAYSPLHF. CDR3 coding DNA: TGTGCCAGCAGTTACTCGAAAGAGGGGGCGTATTCACCCCTCCACTTT. The chain links TRBV6-6 to TRBJ1-6; 7 bases fit TRBD1. The CDR3 has 16 amino acids. Germline V gene lookup returns CDR1 MNHNY and CDR2 SVGAGI (reference sequence). V trimming: 0 bases; J trimming: 8 bases; junction bases outside the gene matches: 7.

CDR3 in amino acids: CASSAPVRGIYGYTF. For the CDR3, the DNA is TGTGCCAGCAGTGCCCCTGTTAGGGGGATCTATGGCTACACCTTC. The chain recombines TRBV6-1 with TRBJ1-2; weak D call: TRBD1 (6 bases). Per the germline V gene, CDR1 is MNHNS and CDR2 is SASEGT. This CDR3 comprises 15 residues. Trimming left V 4 bases short and J 4 bases short, with 16 bases between.

This chain joins TRBV6-5 and TRBJ2-3; the match to TRBD2 covers 9 bases. CDR3 length: 15 residues. Germline V gene data show CDR1 as MNHEY and CDR2 as SVGAGI. V lost 7 bases and J lost 1; bases outside the gene matches: 6. CDR3 region: CASKVVAGGTDTQYF. The CDR3 DNA follows: TGTGCCAGCAAGGTGGTAGCGGGGGGCACAGATACGCAGTATTTT.

J is TRBJ1-2 and V is TRBV7-9, with D possibly TRBD1 on 5 matching bases. The V end lost 0 bases, the J end lost 5 bases, and 16 bases lay between the germline ends. Germline V gives CDR1 SEHNR, CDR2 FQNEAQ (reference sequence). The CDR3 extends over 16 amino acids. The CDR3 protein is CASSLAGVESQYGYTF. CDR3 coding DNA: TGTGCCAGCAGCTTAGCAGGGGTGGAATCCCAGTATGGCTACACCTTC.

This sequence joins TRBV18 and TRBJ2-5; D may be TRBD1 or TRBD2 (5 bases each). V was shortened by 6 bases and J by 2 bases, with 13 bases between the two germline ends. The germline V gene has CDR1 KGHSH and CDR2 LQKENI. The CDR3 runs 14 residues. As DNA, the CDR3 is TGTGCCAGCTCCCGGGGCAGGGCTCAAGAGACCCAGTACTTC. It yields the protein CASSRGRAQETQYF.

V and J are TRBV18 and TRBJ2-7, with 9 bases aligning to TRBD1. In germline, CDR1 is KGHSH, CDR2 LQKENI. The CDR3 spans 17 residues. Unmatched junction bases numbered 12, after V lost 6 bases and J lost 0 bases. CDR3 DNA: TGTGCCAGCTCCCCGGGACAGGGTGCCGGGCTCTCCTACGAGCAGTACTTC. As protein: CASSPGQGAGLSYEQYF.

This chain joins TRBV6-6 and TRBJ2-5; 9 bases fit TRBD2. After removal of 6 bases from V and 1 base from J, the junction contained 9 bases not matched to a gene. The CDR3 length is 16 residues. Germline CDR1 MNHNY, CDR2 SVGAGI (reference sequence). CDR3 sequence: CASSLVIAGVQETQYF. CDR3 nucleotides: TGTGCCAGCAGCCTCGTGATAGCGGGAGTCCAAGAGACCCAGTACTTC.

V and J are TRBV7-2 and TRBJ2-5; D is unresolved. Between the trimmed V and J ends, which lost 1 base and 1 base, there was a span of 7 bases. This CDR3 region has 14 residues. Germline assignment: CDR1 SGHTA and CDR2 FQGNSA. CDR3 in amino acids: CASSLVAAQETQYF. For the CDR3, the DNA is TGTGCCAGCAGCTTAGTGGCAGCCCAAGAGACCCAGTACTTC.

The chain has TRBV12-5 and TRBJ1-4; D unresolved. V lost 4 bases and J lost 1, with 13 bases in between. The CDR3 has 16 amino acids. CDR1 and CDR2 from the germline V gene are LGHNT and FRNRAP. The CDR3, as DNA: TGTGCTAGTGGTTCCGCCCTAAGGGTAACTAATGAAAAACTGTTTTTT. This encodes CASGSALRVTNEKLFF.

This sequence joins TRBV30 and TRBJ1-2; tentative D call: TRBD1 (5 bases). The CDR3 runs 14 residues. The V end was cut by 1 base, the J end by 8 bases, with 17 bases between. The germline V gene has CDR1 GTSNPN and CDR2 SVGIG (reference sequence). CDR3 coding DNA: TGTGCCTGGAGTGAAGGTGGGGGGTCAGGGGGCTACACCTTC. It specifies CAWSEGGGSGGYTF. Filled out from reference TRBV30 and TRBJ1-2, the complete variable domain reads SQTIHQWPATLVQPVGSPLSLECTVEGTSNPNLYWYRQAAGRGLQLLFYSVGIGQISSEVPQNLSASRPQDRQFILSSKKLLLSDSGFYLCAWSEGGGSGGYTFGSGTRLTVV.

This chain joins TRBV10-1 and TRBJ2-5; possibly TRBD1 for D (6 bases). V was shortened by 9 bases and J by 5 bases, with 16 bases between the two germline ends. The CDR3 is 13 amino acids. The germline CDR1 and CDR2 sequences are WNHNN and SYGVQD (reference sequence). The CDR3 region has the DNA TGCGCCAGAAGCAGGGGCGGCGGGGAGACCCAGTACTTC. Amino acid sequence: CARSRGGGETQYF.

The gene calls are TRBV5-4 and TRBJ2-3, with D unclear. The V gene lost 3 bases and the J gene lost 2 bases, with 22 bases spanning the gap. CDR3 length: 18 residues. Germline loops: CDR1 SGHNT, CDR2 YYREEE (reference sequence). CDR3 DNA sequence: TGTGCCAGCAGCTACTCCACTCGAAGACCAGGACCCACAGATACGCAGTATTTT. This gives the protein CASSYSTRRPGPTDTQYF.

The chain employs TRBV13 and TRBJ2-7; D is undetermined. V was cut by 3 bases and J by 4 bases, with 4 bases left in between. Germline V CDR1 and CDR2: PRHDT, FYEKMQ (reference sequence). The CDR3 has 11 residues. The CDR3 reads CASSLGYEQYF. The DNA for the CDR3 is TGTGCCAGCAGCTTGGGTTACGAGCAGTACTTC. The full variable domain, its missing parts supplied by reference TRBV13 and TRBJ2-7, is AAGVIQSPRHLIKEKRETATLKCYPIPRHDTVYWYQQGPGQDPQFLISFYEKMQSDKGSIPDRFSAQQFSDYHSELNMSSLELGDSALYFCASSLGYEQYFGPGTRLTVT.